These 18 T cell receptor beta chains came from one sample sequenced in a study of blood T cell repertoires in COVID-19. Data came from immunoSEQ multiplex PCR; TCRdb stores just in-frame clones and leaves some out. The sample includes about 80,000 clones, roughly four fifths of them seen just once. Input material: peripheral blood. The receptors shown here come from a man aged 55-75 years with acute or convalescent COVID-19.

The chain is built from TRBV29-1 and TRBJ2-1; 8 bases fit TRBD1. Germline CDR1 and CDR2: SQVTM and ANQGSEA. J was trimmed by 1 base and V by 4 bases; bases with no gene match: 6. This CDR3 has 15 amino acids. The chain's CDR3 is CSVATGASSYNEQFF. The DNA of the CDR3 is TGCAGCGTTGCGACAGGGGCGAGTTCCTACAATGAGCAGTTCTTC.

As DNA, the CDR3 is TGTGCCTGGAGTGTAGGCCTAAGACAGGAGGACACTGAAGCTTTCTTT. Translated, it gives CAWSVGLRQEDTEAFF. This chain uses TRBV30 with TRBJ1-1, with D tentatively TRBD1 (6 bases). Per the germline V gene, CDR1 is GTSNPN and CDR2 is SVGIG (reference sequence). This CDR3 region has 16 residues. The V end lost 0 bases, the J end lost 3 bases, and 17 bases lay between the germline ends.

The chain joins TRBV27 to TRBJ2-7, with 11 positions matching TRBD1. J lost 2 bases, V lost 5 bases, and 5 bases had no gene match. The CDR3 extends over 15 amino acids. CDR1 is MNHEY, CDR2 SMNVEV, per germline (reference sequence). The CDR3 sequence is CASSTPGQGAYEQYF. CDR3 in DNA: TGTGCCAGCAGTACACCGGGACAGGGGGCCTACGAGCAGTACTTC.

This chain connects TRBV11-1 to TRBJ2-6, with D tentatively TRBD2 (6 bases). Germline assignment: CDR1 SGHAT and CDR2 FQDESV (reference sequence). Deletions cut 5 bases from V and 2 bases from J, with 10 bases between. The CDR3 has 15 amino acids. The CDR3, as DNA: TGTGCCAGCAGCCCCCCGGGGGCTGGGGCCAACGTCCTGACTTTC. This encodes CASSPPGAGANVLTF.

The gene calls are TRBV11-1 and TRBJ1-1, with 8 bases identical to TRBD1. There are 14 residues in the CDR3. In germline, CDR1 is SGHAT, CDR2 FQDESV (reference sequence). The V gene end was trimmed by 4 bases and the J gene end by 3 bases; junction bases not matched to a gene: 4. The CDR3 loop is CASSSQGGYTEAFF. For the CDR3, the DNA is TGTGCCAGCAGCTCACAGGGGGGGTACACTGAAGCTTTCTTT. Filled out from reference TRBV11-1 and TRBJ1-1, the complete variable domain reads EAEVAQSPRYKITEKSQAVAFWCDPISGHATLYWYRQILGQGPELLVQFQDESVVDDSQLPKDRFSAERLKGVDSTLKIQPAELGDSAMYLCASSSQGGYTEAFFGQGTRLTVV.

This chain joins TRBV15 and TRBJ1-5; no clear D. CDR1 is LNHNV and CDR2 is YYDKDF in the germline V gene (reference sequence). This CDR3 has 15 amino acids. Trimming stripped 5 bases from V and 6 bases from J, with 17 bases between. The CDR3 protein is CATSLEAGRAQPQHF. For the CDR3, the DNA is TGTGCCACCAGCCTGGAGGCGGGCCGGGCTCAGCCCCAGCATTTT.

This clone came up a few times. The chain recombines TRBV5-1 with TRBJ2-7; D not resolved. V was shortened by 0 bases and J by 3 bases, with 16 bases between the two germline ends. The CDR3 loop spans 16 amino acids. Germline-derived CDR1 and CDR2 are SGHRS and YFSETQ. In DNA, the CDR3 is TGCGCCAGCAGCTTGGATATGAACACTAAGAGCTACGAGCAGTACTTC. Amino acid sequence: CASSLDMNTKSYEQYF.

This sequence joins TRBV15 and TRBJ2-1, with 10 bases lining up with TRBD2. V lost 5 bases and J lost 6; bases outside the gene matches: 7. The CDR3 totals 15 residues. Germline V lookup: CDR1 LNHNV, CDR2 YYDKDF (reference sequence). As DNA, the CDR3 is TGTGCCACCAGCCTAGCTAGCGGGAGTTTCAATGAGCAGTTCTTC. It is translated as CATSLASGSFNEQFF.

V and J are TRBV3-1 (or the pseudogene TRBV3-2) and TRBJ1-1; maybe TRBD1 (6 bases). From germline, CDR1 is LGHDT and CDR2 YNNKEL (reference sequence). Trimming pared 6 bases from V and 1 base from J, leaving 12 bases between. This CDR3 has 14 residues. The CDR3, as DNA: TGTGCCAGCAGTCTAACCAGGGGGAACACTGAAGCTTTCTTT. Residues: CASSLTRGNTEAFF.

This sequence joins TRBV5-6 and TRBJ1-4; D possibly corresponds to TRBD1 (6 bases). The ends were cut back, 1 base at V and 9 bases at J, with 13 bases in the middle. Germline CDR1 is SGHDT and CDR2 is YYEEEE. The CDR3 extends over 14 amino acids. The CDR3 nucleotides read TGTGCCAGCAGCTTGACAGGGTCTTATCAAAAACTGTTTTTT. Protein product: CASSLTGSYQKLFF.

This chain connects TRBV19 to TRBJ1-2; tentative D call: TRBD1 (5 bases). In germline, CDR1 is LNHDA, CDR2 SQIVND (reference sequence). The CDR3 has 15 amino acids. Trimming stripped 5 bases from V and 5 bases from J, with 18 bases between. Written as DNA, the CDR3 is TGTGCCAGTAGTCCCTGGGAAGGGGCAGGGTATGGCTACACCTTC. Amino acids: CASSPWEGAGYGYTF.

This clone was seen just once. The genes are TRBV5-1 and TRBJ2-1, with D possibly matching TRBD2 (7 bases). CDR3 length: 16 residues. Trimming removed 4 bases at V and 7 bases at J, with 21 bases between. Per the germline V gene, CDR1 is SGHRS and CDR2 is YFSETQ. The CDR3, as DNA: TGCGCCAGCAGCCGGATGCAGGGAGGGGGGAGAAATGAGCAGTTCTTC. Translating it yields CASSRMQGGGRNEQFF.

This clone was found a few times. The chain links TRBV7-8 to TRBJ2-1, with D possibly matching TRBD2 (6 bases). The CDR3 loop spans 13 amino acids. CDR1 is SGHVS and CDR2 is FQNEAQ in the germline V gene. Trimming pared 5 bases from V and 9 bases from J, leaving 14 bases between. The CDR3 DNA reads TGTGCCAGCAGCCGCGGGGAGGTTGCTGAGCAGTTCTTC. This codes for CASSRGEVAEQFF.

The chain recombines TRBV9 with TRBJ2-5; 11 nucleotides align to TRBD2. Germline assignment: CDR1 SGDLS and CDR2 YYNGEE. The CDR3 contains 15 residues. Trimming took 0 bases from V and 2 from J; bases not matched to a gene: 0. The CDR3 region has the DNA TGTGCCAGCAGCGTAGTAGCGGGGGGGCAAGAGACCCAGTACTTC. Translation: CASSVVAGGQETQYF.

This clone was counted only a few times. Distinct nucleotide sequences in the sample also encode this CDR3. This rearrangement joins TRBV9 to TRBJ1-2, with D possibly TRBD1 on 6 matching bases. The germline CDR1 and CDR2 sequences are SGDLS and YYNGEE. This CDR3 has 12 residues. Deletions cut 0 bases from V and 8 bases from J, with 8 bases between. The CDR3 spells CASSVVRGGYTF. The CDR3 region has the DNA TGTGCCAGCAGCGTAGTAAGGGGGGGCTACACCTTC. The full variable domain, with the rest looked up from reference TRBV9 and TRBJ1-2, is DSGVTQTPKHLITATGQRVTLRCSPRSGDLSVYWYQQSLDQGLQFLIQYYNGEERAKGNILERFSAQQFPDLHSELNLSSLELGDSALYFCASSVVRGGYTFGSGTRLTVV.

V and J are TRBV18 and TRBJ1-2; 7 bases match TRBD1. V was pared by 11 bases and J by 5 bases, with 14 bases of the junction left unmatched. The germline V gene encodes CDR1 KGHSH and CDR2 LQKENI. This CDR3 region has 14 residues. CDR3 in amino acids: CAGPMGDSDYGYTF. DNA for the CDR3: TGTGCCGGGCCCATGGGGGACAGTGATTATGGCTACACCTTC.

V and J are TRBV3-1 (or the pseudogene TRBV3-2) and TRBJ2-3, with TRBD2 matching over 8 bases. In germline, CDR1 is LGHDT, CDR2 YNNKEL (reference sequence). V lost 0 bases and J lost 4; bases outside the gene matches: 9. The CDR3 covers 17 residues. Written as DNA, the CDR3 is TGTGCCAGCAGCCAAGATGCGAGCGGGGGAATGGCAGATACGCAGTATTTT. Amino acid sequence: CASSQDASGGMADTQYF.

This clone has only one observation. This CDR3 is CASSLTSRDNEQFF. CDR3 coding DNA: TGCGCCAGCAGCTTGACTAGCCGAGACAATGAGCAGTTCTTC. This sequence joins TRBV5-1 and TRBJ2-1, with D possibly TRBD2 on 6 matching bases. V lost 1 base, J lost 5 bases, and 10 bases lay in between. The CDR3 runs to 14 residues. Germline V gives CDR1 SGHRS, CDR2 YFSETQ.